This TCR beta chain was captured in a study of T cell responses to AZD1222 COVID-19 vaccine. Study-level points and caveats: Repertoire collection took place solely once the T cell response had peaked. White British ancestry dominated among donors, who included more females, and clonal diversity was possibly underestimated.

For this clone: What it binds is unknown.

Measured with immunoSEQ multiplex PCR; TCRdb has only the in-frame clones, and not every one. Among tens of thousands of clones listed, around 88% were seen once. Trimming took off 2 bases at V and 8 bases at J, with 10 bases between the two ends. The CDR3 has 12 amino acids. The germline gives CDR1 SGHNT, CDR2 YYREEE (reference sequence). The genes are TRBV5-4 and TRBJ1-2, with no clear D. The material was peripheral blood, obtained 28 days after the second AZD1222 dose. This clonotype originated in an adult who received the AZD1222 COVID-19 vaccine. CDR3 amino acids: CASSFEGSGYTF. The CDR3, as DNA: TGTGCCAGCAGCTTTGAAGGCAGCGGCTACACCTTC.